Below, 5 T cell receptor beta chains from the same sample are listed, as sequenced in a study of siplizumab effects on memory and regulatory T cells. The protocol was immunoSEQ multiplex PCR, while the TCRdb copy is restricted to in-frame clones and leaves out a portion. Here the sample spans roughly 92,000 clones, 85% to 95% being singletons. The material sequenced was non-Treg CD4+ T cells sorted from blood. All receptors come from a human donor in good health.

The J gene is TRBJ2-5, the V gene TRBV6-5; 8 nucleotides line up with TRBD2. Germline V CDR1 and CDR2: MNHEY, SVGAGI. Trimming took 5 bases from V and 2 from J; bases not matched to a gene: 4. This CDR3 has 14 amino acids. CDR3 loop: CASSRGGPQETQYF. The DNA of the CDR3 is TGTGCCAGCAGTCGCGGGGGGCCACAAGAGACCCAGTACTTC.

The genes are TRBV5-4 and TRBJ2-5; the D gene is possibly TRBD1 (7 bases). The V gene's germline CDR1 is SGHNT and CDR2 YYREEE (reference sequence). V lost 4 bases and J lost 2, with 12 bases in between. The CDR3 has 14 amino acids. CDR3 DNA: TGTGCCAGCAGCCCGGGGGACAGACAAGAGACCCAGTACTTC. The encoded protein is CASSPGDRQETQYF. Full variable domain (outside the CDR3, taken from reference TRBV5-4 and TRBJ2-5): ETGVTQSPTHLIKTRGQQVTLRCSSQSGHNTVSWYQQALGQGPQFIFQYYREEENGRGNFPPRFSGLQFPNYSSELNVNALELDDSALYLCASSPGDRQETQYFGPGTRLLVL.

The chain couples TRBV18 to TRBJ2-7; 9 positions match TRBD1. The CDR3 loop spans 13 amino acids. V was clipped by 3 bases and J by 6 bases; unmatched bases: 3. Germline values: CDR1 KGHSH, CDR2 LQKENI. Here the CDR3 reads CASSPGQGGEQYF. Written as DNA, the CDR3 is TGTGCCAGCTCACCGGGACAGGGTGGCGAGCAGTACTTC.

The gene calls are TRBV5-6 and TRBJ1-4; D call uncertain. Per germline, CDR1 SGHDT and CDR2 YYEEEE. This CDR3 contains 14 residues. V lost 5 bases, J lost 4 bases, and 12 bases lay in between. CDR3 coding DNA: TGTGCCAGCAGTCTGGCCGGGGTTAATGAAAAACTGTTTTTT. Its translation: CASSLAGVNEKLFF. Full variable domain (rest looked up from reference TRBV5-6 and TRBJ1-4): DAGVTQSPTHLIKTRGQQVTLRCSPKSGHDTVSWYQQALGQGPQFIFQYYEEEERQRGNFPDRFSGHQFPNYSSELNVNALLLGDSALYLCASSLAGVNEKLFFGSGTQLSVL.

This clone occurred a few times. The chain links TRBV18 to TRBJ1-1; the D gene is possibly TRBD1 (5 bases). CDR3 length equals 13 residues. Trimming pared 5 bases from V and 1 base from J, leaving 8 bases between. Germline V lookup: CDR1 KGHSH, CDR2 LQKENI. CDR3 sequence (DNA): TGTGCCAGCTCATTCGACAGGAACACTGAAGCTTTCTTT. Amino acids: CASSFDRNTEAFF.